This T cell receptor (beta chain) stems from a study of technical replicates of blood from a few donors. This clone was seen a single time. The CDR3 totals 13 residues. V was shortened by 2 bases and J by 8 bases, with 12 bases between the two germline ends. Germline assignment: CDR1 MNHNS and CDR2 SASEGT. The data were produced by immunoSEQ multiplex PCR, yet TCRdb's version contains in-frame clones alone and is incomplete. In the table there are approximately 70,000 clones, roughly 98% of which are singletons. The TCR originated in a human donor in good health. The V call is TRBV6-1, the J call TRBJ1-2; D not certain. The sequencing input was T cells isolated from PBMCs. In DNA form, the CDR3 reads TGTGCCAGCAGTGAAAACTTAACGGGGGGCTACACCTTC. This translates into CASSENLTGGYTF.